These 26 T cell receptor beta chains were sequenced from one sample in a study of cytotoxic CD8 clonotypes in ibrutinib-treated CLL (dated by TCRdb to about 2021). The method behind the library was the immunoSEQ multiplex PCR assay. TCRdb re-hosts the immuneACCESS table, in-frame sequences only. Its copies lack some clones; in the studies checked, an unresolved V gene accounts for under half of them, and the cause for the rest is not known. The table for this sample lists roughly 14,000 clones; about two thirds of them were counted only once. Jointly, the top ten make up 5% to 7% of the sample. The specimen comprised PBMCs, sampled before ibrutinib treatment. The receptor set was obtained from a human donor with chronic lymphocytic leukemia.

This clone was found once. The chain joins TRBV6-5 to TRBJ2-1; D is possibly TRBD1 (6 bases). Germline CDR1 is MNHEY and CDR2 is SVGAGI. The CDR3 has 13 amino acids. The V end lost 2 bases, the J end lost 9 bases, and 11 bases lay between the germline ends. Written as DNA, the CDR3 is TGTGCCAGCAGTTACCCGACAGGTGGTGAGCAGTTCTTC. This encodes CASSYPTGGEQFF.

This clone is a singleton in its sample. The chain carries TRBV19 and TRBJ1-5; D call uncertain. In germline, CDR1 is LNHDA, CDR2 SQIVND (reference sequence). The CDR3 sequence is 13 residues long. Trimming removed 4 bases at V and 2 bases at J, with 6 bases between. The CDR3: CASSSQGNQPQHF. DNA of the CDR3: TGTGCCAGTAGTAGTCAGGGCAATCAGCCCCAGCATTTT.

This clone was observed a single time. V gene TRBV5-6 combines with J gene TRBJ2-7, with a tentative D call TRBD2 (6 bases). The CDR3 covers 15 residues. Germline CDR1 SGHDT, CDR2 YYEEEE. Deletions cut 4 bases from V and 6 bases from J, with 20 bases between. CDR3: CASSPVGGEVGEQYF. The DNA for the CDR3 is TGTGCCAGCAGCCCCGTGGGGGGAGAGGTGGGCGAGCAGTACTTC.

This chain links TRBV7-9 with TRBJ1-1; D is possibly TRBD1 (5 bases). CDR1 and CDR2 (germline): SEHNR, FQNEAQ (reference sequence). The CDR3 is 17 amino acids. The V and J ends lost 3 bases and 4 bases respectively, with 21 bases between them. Here the CDR3 reads CASSFVAAARVATEAFF. For the CDR3, the DNA is TGTGCCAGCAGCTTTGTTGCGGCGGCCAGGGTGGCCACTGAAGCTTTCTTT. Together with reference TRBV7-9 and TRBJ1-1, the CDR3 gives the full variable domain: DTGVSQNPRHKITKRGQNVTFRCDPISEHNRLYWYRQTLGQGPEFLTYFQNEAQLEKSRLLSDRFSAERPKGSFSTLEIQRTEQGDSAMYLCASSFVAAARVATEAFFGQGTRLTVV.

This clone has only a few counts. J is TRBJ2-7 and V is TRBV29-1, with D possibly TRBD2 on 6 matching bases. Germline values: CDR1 SQVTM, CDR2 ANQGSEA. The CDR3 has 11 residues. Trimming stripped 6 bases from V and 2 bases from J, with 8 bases between. The CDR3 nucleotides read TGCAGCGTCGAGCGGGCCTACGAGCAGTACTTC. Translating it yields CSVERAYEQYF.

This clone was counted a few times. The junction departs from germline at one end; a sequencing error may be responsible. The chain joins TRBV2 to TRBJ1-2; D not certain. The CDR3 covers 15 residues. The germline V gene encodes CDR1 SNHLY and CDR2 FYNNEI. The CDR3 region is CASREDTTSGYGYTF. CDR3 DNA: TGTGCCAGCAGAGAAGATACCACCAGCGGCTATGGCTACACCTTC.

The gene calls are TRBV6-1 and TRBJ1-1; D is possibly TRBD1 (5 bases). Germline CDR1 reads MNHNS; CDR2 reads SASEGT. Trimming took off 0 bases at V and 5 bases at J, with 10 bases between the two ends. This CDR3 has 14 residues. CDR3 region: CASSEAGWGTEAFF. CDR3 nucleotide sequence: TGTGCCAGCAGTGAAGCGGGGTGGGGGACTGAAGCTTTCTTT.

The V and J genes are TRBV7-3 and TRBJ2-5; 10 nucleotides align to TRBD2. The CDR3 runs 17 residues. CDR1 and CDR2 from the germline V gene are SGHTA and FQGTGA. V shed 0 bases and J 7 bases; nucleotides not matched to a gene: 11. The CDR3 DNA reads as TGTGCCAGCAGCTTAACGTCGGCTAGCGGGAGTCTGGGGACCCAGTACTTC. Protein sequence: CASSLTSASGSLGTQYF.

The V gene is TRBV5-1, the J gene TRBJ2-1; TRBD2 might be the D (5 bases). V dropped 1 base and J dropped 6 bases, with 11 bases sitting between them. CDR1 SGHRS and CDR2 YFSETQ come from the germline V gene. This CDR3 is 14 amino acids long. The CDR3 coding sequence is TGCGCCAGCAGCTTGAGCCTAGCTGGCAATGAGCAGTTCTTC. It translates to CASSLSLAGNEQFF.

The chain joins TRBV5-4 to TRBJ2-5, with 8 nucleotides matching TRBD1. This CDR3 region has 13 residues. Looked up from germline, CDR1 is SGHNT and CDR2 is YYREEE (reference sequence). The trim removed 4 bases at V and 4 bases at J, leaving 3 bases unmatched. The CDR3 DNA is TGTGCCAGCAGCGGACAGGGAGCAGAGACCCAGTACTTC. It specifies CASSGQGAETQYF.

The chain is built from TRBV18 and TRBJ2-5; 12 positions agree with TRBD2. V lost 1 base and J lost 5; bases outside the gene matches: 5. This CDR3 spans 16 amino acids. CDR1 and CDR2 from the germline V gene are KGHSH and LQKENI. CDR3 amino acids: CASSPRTSGAGETQYF. CDR3 in DNA: TGTGCCAGCTCACCACGGACTAGCGGGGCGGGGGAGACCCAGTACTTC.

Only one count was recorded for this clone. The genes are TRBV28 and TRBJ2-5; D possibly corresponds to TRBD2 (6 bases). The CDR3 runs to 12 residues. Germline values: CDR1 MDHEN, CDR2 SYDVKM. Trimming shortened V by 3 bases and J by 7 bases, and 9 bases separated the two germline ends. CDR3 sequence (DNA): TGTGCCAGCAGTTTGGTGGGGGGGACCCAGTACTTC. This gives the protein CASSLVGGTQYF.

This clone is a singleton in its sample. The CDR3 is CASSPGTKREQYF. CDR3 nucleotides: TGTGCCAGCAGCCCCGGGACAAAACGCGAGCAGTACTTC. The chain combines TRBV7-2 with TRBJ2-7; weak D call: TRBD1 (6 bases). Trimming removed 5 bases at V and 6 bases at J, with 14 bases between. CDR1 SGHTA and CDR2 FQGNSA come from the germline V gene. The CDR3 is 13 amino acids.

V and J are TRBV7-6 and TRBJ1-2; D remains ambiguous. CDR3 length: 14 residues. V lost 1 base and J lost 7, with 13 bases in between. Germline V gene lookup returns CDR1 SGHVS and CDR2 FNYEAQ. The CDR3 loop is CASSLGGRGAGYTF. The CDR3 bases are TGTGCCAGCAGCTTAGGCGGCCGGGGTGCTGGCTACACCTTC.

CDR3 bases: TGTGCCAGCAGCTTAGGGCAGACCTACGAGCAGTACTTC. This encodes CASSLGQTYEQYF. The chain recombines TRBV11-3 with TRBJ2-7, with D hard to call. Per germline, CDR1 SGHNT and CDR2 YENEEA. The CDR3 length is 13 residues. Trimming removed 1 base from V and 2 bases from J, with 6 bases in between.

V gene TRBV5-1 combines with J gene TRBJ2-3, with TRBD1 matching over 8 bases. Unmatched junction bases numbered 7, after V lost 0 bases and J lost 4 bases. The CDR3 covers 16 residues. Germline V gene lookup returns CDR1 SGHRS and CDR2 YFSETQ. The CDR3 here is CASSLVAGGGSDTQYF. The CDR3 DNA is TGCGCCAGCAGCTTGGTTGCAGGGGGCGGGTCAGATACGCAGTATTTT.

The chain employs TRBV6-1 and TRBJ2-5, with TRBD2 identical over 10 bases. Trimming removed 4 bases from V and 5 bases from J; junction bases left unmatched: 7. The CDR3 is made up of 15 amino acids. Per germline, CDR1 MNHNS and CDR2 SASEGT. This CDR3 reads CASSALAGAGETQYF. The CDR3 DNA sequence: TGTGCCAGCAGTGCCCTAGCGGGGGCTGGGGAGACCCAGTACTTC.

This chain links TRBV7-8 with TRBJ1-1; no firm D call. Trimming pared 4 bases from V and 7 bases from J, leaving 10 bases between. Per the germline V gene, CDR1 is SGHVS and CDR2 is FQNEAQ. The CDR3 consists of 12 residues. CDR3 amino acids: CASSSKWGEAFF. The CDR3 bases are TGTGCCAGCAGCTCCAAATGGGGTGAAGCTTTCTTT.

V usage is TRBV19 and J usage is TRBJ2-3; a weak D match, TRBD2 (5 bases). CDR1 and CDR2 (germline): LNHDA, SQIVND (reference sequence). The CDR3 sequence is 12 residues long. The germline V and J ends were trimmed by 3 bases and 8 bases, with 9 bases remaining between them. The CDR3 is CASSMLGSTQYF. The CDR3 nucleotides read TGTGCCAGTAGTATGTTGGGGAGTACGCAGTATTTT. The full variable domain, in which reference TRBV19 and TRBJ2-3 provide the parts outside the CDR3, is DGGITQSPKYLFRKEGQNVTLSCEQNLNHDAMYWYRQDPGQGLRLIYYSQIVNDFQKGDIAEGYSVSREKKESFPLTVTSAQKNPTAFYLCASSMLGSTQYFGPGTRLTVL.

V and J are TRBV11-1 and TRBJ2-7; D might be TRBD1 or TRBD2, each matching 5 bases. Trimming cost V 4 bases and J 5 bases, with 18 bases left between them. Germline lookup yields CDR1 SGHAT and CDR2 FQDESV (reference sequence). The CDR3 length is 15 residues. This chain's CDR3 is CASSSTGPRGNEQYF. The CDR3, as DNA: TGTGCCAGCAGCTCCACAGGTCCCCGGGGCAACGAGCAGTACTTC.

The chain is built from TRBV4-2 and TRBJ2-5; D gene uncertain. The germline V and J ends were trimmed by 0 bases and 2 bases, with 7 bases remaining between them. Germline V gene lookup returns CDR1 LGHNA and CDR2 YNFKEQ. The CDR3 is 14 amino acids. DNA for the CDR3: TGTGCCAGCAGCCAAGACCCCGGGCAAGAGACCCAGTACTTC. It specifies CASSQDPGQETQYF.

The chain uses TRBV18 and TRBJ2-3; a possible D gene is TRBD2 (6 bases). The CDR3 totals 15 residues. The V end was cut by 6 bases, the J end by 2 bases, with 15 bases between. In germline, CDR1 is KGHSH, CDR2 LQKENI. Here the CDR3 reads CASSGGTGPTDTQYF. The CDR3 DNA is TGTGCCAGCTCGGGGGGTACGGGACCCACAGATACGCAGTATTTT.

The rearrangement uses TRBV5-1 and TRBJ2-7, with unresolved D. The CDR3 extends over 15 amino acids. V was cut by 0 bases and J by 0 bases, with 10 bases left in between. CDR1 is SGHRS, CDR2 YFSETQ, per germline. CDR3 sequence: CASSLGAQSSYEQYF. The CDR3 coding sequence is TGCGCCAGCAGCTTGGGGGCCCAGAGCTCCTACGAGCAGTACTTC.

This chain connects TRBV6-5 to TRBJ2-7, with TRBD2 as a possible D gene (7 bases). Trimming removed 7 bases from V and 6 bases from J, with 16 bases in between. The CDR3 loop spans 13 amino acids. Germline CDR1 and CDR2: MNHEY and SVGAGI. In DNA, the CDR3 is TGTGCCAGCACCGGGGGGCCCCGTGGCGAGCAGTACTTC. Residues: CASTGGPRGEQYF.

This clone was recorded once. This chain joins TRBV7-2 and TRBJ2-5; D not certain. V was pared by 3 bases and J by 5 bases, with 4 bases between. This CDR3 has 11 residues. From germline, CDR1 is SGHTA and CDR2 FQGNSA. The CDR3, as DNA: TGTGCCAGCAGCTTTCTGGAGACCCAGTACTTC. It specifies CASSFLETQYF.

The chain recombines TRBV30 with TRBJ2-7; D not resolved. This CDR3 is 13 amino acids long. CDR1 and CDR2 from the germline V gene are GTSNPN and SVGIG (reference sequence). Trimming took 4 bases from V and 2 from J, leaving 12 bases between them. The CDR3 nucleotides are TGTGCCTGGACCAGATCCCCCACCTACGAGCAGTACTTC. Translation gives CAWTRSPTYEQYF.